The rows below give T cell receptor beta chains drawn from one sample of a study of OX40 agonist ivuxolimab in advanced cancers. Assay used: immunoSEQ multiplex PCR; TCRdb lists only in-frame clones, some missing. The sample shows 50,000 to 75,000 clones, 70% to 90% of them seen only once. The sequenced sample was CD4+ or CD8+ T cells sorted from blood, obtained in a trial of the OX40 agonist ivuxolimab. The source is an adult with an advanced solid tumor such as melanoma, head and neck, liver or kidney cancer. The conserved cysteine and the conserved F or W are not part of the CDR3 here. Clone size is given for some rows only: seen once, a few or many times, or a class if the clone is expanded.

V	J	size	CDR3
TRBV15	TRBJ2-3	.	ATSSESPGTDTQY
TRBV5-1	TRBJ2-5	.	ASSMGQGEQETQY
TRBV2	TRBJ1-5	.	ASTDQGQPQH
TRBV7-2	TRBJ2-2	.	ASSSTGSSGGHTGELF
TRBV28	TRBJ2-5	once	ASTLGASRETQY
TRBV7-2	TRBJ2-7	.	ASSLMSSSYEQY
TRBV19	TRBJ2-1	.	ASSIVRAQYNEQF
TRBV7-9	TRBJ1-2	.	ASQRDYGYT
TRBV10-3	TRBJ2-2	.	ATRPSGTSLTGELF
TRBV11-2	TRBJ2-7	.	ASSLGSGTYEQY
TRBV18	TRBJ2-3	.	ASSPGVAGGTDTQY
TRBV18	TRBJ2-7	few	ASSPRDGRSSYEQY
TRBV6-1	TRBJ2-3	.	ASSEGVGLDGGDTQY
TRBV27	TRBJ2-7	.	ASSRLGDEQY
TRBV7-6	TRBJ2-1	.	ASSSILGGQSSYNEQF
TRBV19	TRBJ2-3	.	ASSPWTDTQY
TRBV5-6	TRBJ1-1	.	ASSPEGPPEAF
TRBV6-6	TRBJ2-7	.	ASSIQASEQY
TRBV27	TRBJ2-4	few	ASSLNRQVNIQY
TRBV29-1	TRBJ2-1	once	SVGEYEQF
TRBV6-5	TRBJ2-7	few	ASSDRQGYEQY
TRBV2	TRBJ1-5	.	ASTPGASQPQH
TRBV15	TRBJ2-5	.	ATSSSQGRTQY
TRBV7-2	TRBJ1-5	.	ASSLAGTNQPQH
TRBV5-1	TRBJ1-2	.	ASSLDGQGLYGYT
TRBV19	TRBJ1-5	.	ASSITGTDNQPQH
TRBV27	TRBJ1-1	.	ASSPRQGGNTEAF
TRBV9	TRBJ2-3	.	ASSETSGGTSTDTQY
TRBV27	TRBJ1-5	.	ASGSDRLNQPQH
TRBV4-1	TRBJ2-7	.	ASSQARFPYEQY
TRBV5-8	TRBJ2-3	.	ASSAGTSGGRDTQY
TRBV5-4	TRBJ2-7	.	ASTRDPSYEQY
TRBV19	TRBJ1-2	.	ASSINRESYGYT
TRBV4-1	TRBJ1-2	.	ASSQGDSYGYT
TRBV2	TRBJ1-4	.	ASSVTGKEKLF
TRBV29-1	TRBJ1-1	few	SPDRGTEAF
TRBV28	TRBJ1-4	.	ASSPTGQFTPNEKLF
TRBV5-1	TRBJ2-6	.	ASSSQGNGANVLT
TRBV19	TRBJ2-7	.	ASSRAGGYEQY
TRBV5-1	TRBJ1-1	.	ASSPGTGASRAEAF
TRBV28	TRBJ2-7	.	ASSSSAGGTYEQY
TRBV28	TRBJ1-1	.	ASRGDNSGTEAF
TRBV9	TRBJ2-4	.	ASSVGSLGKNIQY
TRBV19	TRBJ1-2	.	ASTPRPGDYGYT
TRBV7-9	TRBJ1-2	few	ASSLGAGPSYGYT
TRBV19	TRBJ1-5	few	ASTLGRNQPQH
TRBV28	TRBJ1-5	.	ASSSPDRVSNQPQH
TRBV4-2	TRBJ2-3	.	ASSASGGPDTQY
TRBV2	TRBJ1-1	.	ASSEARRPRFTEAF
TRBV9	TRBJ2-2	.	ASSVRGGQPVTGELF
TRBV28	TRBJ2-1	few	ASSLPSAQSYNEQF
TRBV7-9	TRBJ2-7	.	ASSLVGRGDYEQY